Listed below are T cell receptor beta chains from one sample, sequenced in a study of T cell responses to AZD1222 COVID-19 vaccine. The table came from immunoSEQ multiplex PCR; TCRdb's copy has only in-frame clones and leaves some out. The sample consists of tens of thousands of clones, over 85% of them appearing once. The specimen comprised peripheral blood, sampled on day 0 of AZD1222 vaccination. The receptors here all came from an adult in good health. Each CDR3 is given with its conserved first and last residue. Each record gives: D gene, J gene, V gene, CDR3 protein. The D gene is left open where the match is weak.

.,TRBJ2-1,TRBV3-1/TRBV3-2,CASSQVPNEQFF
.,TRBJ2-2,TRBV21-1,CASSKGGLNTGELFF
TRBD1,TRBJ2-3,TRBV6-6,CASSYGQEGTDTQYF
.,TRBJ2-1,TRBV7-5,CARSSGRLSSYNEQFF
.,TRBJ2-3,TRBV30,CAWSSGHDTDTQYF
TRBD1,TRBJ1-2,TRBV5-6,CASSPGTGQNYGYTF
TRBD1,TRBJ2-5,TRBV11-1,CASSYTGTEEETQYF
.,TRBJ2-6,TRBV11-2,CASGRRGAESSGANVLTF
.,TRBJ1-2,TRBV10-3,CAISEEGGNYGYTF
.,TRBJ1-1,TRBV25-1,CASRGGTEAFF
TRBD1,TRBJ1-1,TRBV6-5,CASSYSPGGGSTEAFF
TRBD2,TRBJ2-1,TRBV7-9,CASGLAGGDGEQFF
TRBD2,TRBJ2-1,TRBV7-3,CASSLTAGGIYNEQFF
.,TRBJ1-2,TRBV5-4,CASSSPREYGYTF
TRBD2,TRBJ2-3,TRBV6-1,CASSESWLAGPSTDTQYF
.,TRBJ2-7,TRBV7-8,CASSLTPGAGQYF
TRBD1,TRBJ1-1,TRBV5-4,CASSPGQDDTEAFF
.,TRBJ2-7,TRBV3-1/TRBV3-2,CASSQDSLRVQSYEQYF
.,TRBJ1-5,TRBV19,CAGGGGDNQPQHF
.,TRBJ2-1,TRBV2,CASSLGSGLGYNEQFF
.,TRBJ2-1,TRBV7-3,CASSLRGNEQFF
.,TRBJ2-5,TRBV12-5,CASARGGSETQYF
TRBD1,TRBJ1-3,TRBV5-1,CASSLGDRASGNTIYF
TRBD1,TRBJ1-1,TRBV3-1/TRBV3-2,CASSQGTGDTEAFF
.,TRBJ1-5,TRBV6-1,CASSESGRENQPQHF
.,TRBJ2-3,TRBV5-4,CASSVQPGTDRTDTQYF
.,TRBJ1-2,TRBV18,CASSPNRIGYGYTF
TRBD1,TRBJ1-5,TRBV11-2,CASSQGGQPQHF
TRBD1,TRBJ1-2,TRBV6-5,CASSKTGGYGYTF
.,TRBJ2-7,TRBV5-4,CASRPSGTYSYEQYF
.,TRBJ1-6,TRBV27,CASNVGRGNSPLHF